This TCR beta chain was sequenced in a study of spatial heterogeneity in lung cancer. The wider study: Detection consistently yielded more beta chains than alpha chains.

The CDR3 sequence is 14 residues long. V lost 7 bases and J lost 2, with 13 bases in between. Per the germline V gene, CDR1 is MGHDK and CDR2 is SYGVNS. Regarding the study as a whole: Among blood samples, ubiquitous expanded tumor TCRs appeared more at resection than at follow-up.

Time point denoted: sample taken at primary tumor resection. Tumor, nontumor lung or frozen PBMC supplied whole RNA that was sequenced unsorted. The donor population consisted of some 67 patients with untreated, early-stage non-small cell lung cancer. Each TCR cDNA molecule carried a unique molecular identifier. Each CDR3 protein is one row after TCRdb ran MiXCR on the 5' RACE reads. The table shows about 50,000 distinct CDR3 sequences, with less than 9% occurring only once. This clonotype has more than one count but fewer than ten. Its antigen is unknown. This specimen consisted of PBMCs, obtained at surgery. This TCR came from a female donor with early-stage non-small cell lung cancer. J is TRBJ2-3 and V is TRBV25-1; D unresolved. CDR3 coding DNA: TGTGCCAGCATTGAGAGTACATTCACAGATACGCAGTATTTT. This gives the protein CASIESTFTDTQYF.